Each of the 7 T cell receptor beta chains below was sequenced from the same sample in a study of cytomegalovirus exposure and HLA in healthy donors. Primers included in the PCR were 60 Vbeta and 13 Jbeta primers. Repertoires were generated with immunoSEQ multiplex PCR, while TCRdb's copy carries only in-frame clones and drops some. Among about 110,000 clones, approximately 82% were seen once, and the ten largest hold about an eighth. The specimen was PBMCs. These receptor sequences come from a man aged 25-45 years in good health and CMV-seropositive.

The genes are TRBV5-1 and TRBJ1-6; perhaps TRBD1 as D (5 bases). V lost 4 bases and J 7 bases, leaving 18 bases between the germline ends. Per germline, CDR1 SGHRS and CDR2 YFSETQ. This CDR3 is built from 16 residues. DNA of the CDR3: TGCGCCAGCAGCCTTAAACTATCGGGGGGGAATTCACCCCTCCACTTT. This gives the protein CASSLKLSGGNSPLHF.

This rearrangement joins TRBV30 to TRBJ2-7; 10 nucleotides align to TRBD1. J gave up 9 bases and V 8 bases, and 7 bases lay outside the gene matches. Germline V CDR1 and CDR2: GTSNPN, SVGIG (reference sequence). This CDR3 has 11 amino acids. CDR3 region: CASDRGLVQYF. The DNA for the CDR3 is TGTGCCAGTGACAGGGGGCTTGTGCAGTACTTC.

This clone has only a few counts. The J gene is TRBJ1-4, the V gene TRBV27, with D unclear. CDR3 length: 16 amino acids. V shed 0 bases and J shed 5 bases, with 13 bases lying between them. Germline loops: CDR1 MNHEY, CDR2 SMNVEV (reference sequence). CDR3 nucleotides: TGTGCCAGCAGTTTATCCGGATGGGAGCAAAATGAAAAACTGTTTTTT. As protein: CASSLSGWEQNEKLFF.

The chain employs TRBV7-2 and TRBJ2-1; D unresolved. Per the germline V gene, CDR1 is SGHTA and CDR2 is FQGNSA. The length of the CDR3 is 12 residues. Trimming stripped 1 base from V and 9 bases from J, with 7 bases between. This CDR3 reads CASSLVGGEQFF. CDR3 in DNA: TGTGCCAGCAGCTTAGTCGGTGGTGAGCAGTTCTTC.

The J gene is TRBJ2-3, the V gene TRBV11-2; D gene uncertain. This CDR3 spans 14 amino acids. The germline gives CDR1 SGHAT, CDR2 FQNNGV. V was trimmed by 2 bases and J by 4 bases, leaving 10 bases between them. The CDR3 DNA reads as TGTGCCAGCAGCTTAATCCAGGTGGCAGATACGCAGTATTTT. Amino acid sequence: CASSLIQVADTQYF.

CDR3 DNA: TGTGCCAGCAGCCGCCAGGGATTCACTGAAGCTTTCTTT. This sequence encodes CASSRQGFTEAFF. The V call is TRBV14, the J call TRBJ1-1; D possibly corresponds to TRBD1 (5 bases). Trimming removed 4 bases at V and 4 bases at J, with 10 bases between. The CDR3 is 13 amino acids. Germline assignment: CDR1 SGHDN and CDR2 FVKESK.

This chain links TRBV27 with TRBJ2-3; D gene ambiguous. Trimming took off 1 base at V and 3 bases at J, with 5 bases between the two ends. This CDR3 spans 13 amino acids. CDR1 and CDR2 (germline): MNHEY, SMNVEV (reference sequence). The CDR3 region has the DNA TGTGCCAGCAGTTTATTCTTGACAGATACGCAGTATTTT. Encoded protein: CASSLFLTDTQYF.